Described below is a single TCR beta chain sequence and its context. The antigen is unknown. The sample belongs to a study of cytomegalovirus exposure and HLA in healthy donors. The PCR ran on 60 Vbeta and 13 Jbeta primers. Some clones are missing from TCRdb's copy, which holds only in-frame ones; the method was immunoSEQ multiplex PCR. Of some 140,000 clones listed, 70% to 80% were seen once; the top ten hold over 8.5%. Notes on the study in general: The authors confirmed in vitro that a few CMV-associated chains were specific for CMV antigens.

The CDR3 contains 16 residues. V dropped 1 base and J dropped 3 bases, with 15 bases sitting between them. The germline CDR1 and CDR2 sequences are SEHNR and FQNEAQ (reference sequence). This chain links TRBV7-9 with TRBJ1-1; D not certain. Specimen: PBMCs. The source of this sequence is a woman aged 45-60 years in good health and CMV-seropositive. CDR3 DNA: TGTGCCAGCAGCTTAGTCTCCGGGGTCTGGGACACTGAAGCTTTCTTT. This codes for CASSLVSGVWDTEAFF.